Included here is one T cell receptor (beta chain) sequence, with context. The antigen remains undetermined. Produced via immunoSEQ multiplex PCR; TCRdb's table is partial and in-frame only. The data contain 8,000 to 9,500 clones, around 49% of them singletons. This CDR3 contains 14 residues. With 2 bases removed from V and 1 base from J, the gap between germline ends came to 8 bases. The germline CDR1 and CDR2 sequences are SGHNT and YENEEA. This sample is drawn from a study of Tregs in tolerant kidney transplant recipients. The chain combines TRBV11-3 with TRBJ1-1; possible D gene TRBD1, 6 bases. Sequencing was carried out using CD4+ T cells from blood cultured with allogeneic cells. This TCR was recovered from a human donor in good health. The chain's CDR3 is CASSLRGQNTEAFF. The CDR3 DNA sequence: TGTGCCAGCAGCTTAAGGGGACAGAACACTGAAGCTTTCTTT.